This record looks at one T cell receptor beta chain sequence and its context. Which antigen it targets is not known. There are no base qualities to consult, and no much larger clone falls within one base. The entire isolated RNA was reverse transcribed using the High Capacity cDNA Reverse Transcription Kit, and thus expressed TCRB transcripts were sequenced. Naive, central memory and regulatory T cell samples underwent deep immunoSEQ sequencing, averaging roughly 3.5 million total reads per sample. Sorted cells were lysed in RLT buffer and RNA was extracted with DNase-treated RNeasy Micro or Mini kits, depending on cell number. To prevent cross-contamination, every cell subset was processed on its own, while patient and healthy donor samples were processed together. The immunoSEQ multiplex PCR was used to amplify TCRB sequences from cDNA, generating 87-bp fragments that spanned the CDR3 region. The amplicons were sequenced using the Illumina HiSeq platform. In the authors' own workflow: Synthetic template baselines were used to correct PCR bias computationally, reads within Hamming distance 2 were collapsed together, and singletons that could not be merged were discarded. Reads were aligned against IMGT so that V, D and J genes, CDR3 length and insertions or deletions at six rearrangement sites could be assigned. Within each subset, clonotype counts were normalized to sorted cell number, after which true diversity and Gini coefficients were computed with the tcR R package. The overlap coefficient, calculated on TCRB nucleotide sequences, was used to measure repertoire sharing. Entries here come from immuneACCESS through TCRdb and include only in-frame sequences with V and J called. Some clones fail to appear in such tables; in the studies checked, an unresolved V gene covers under half of the shortfall, and the cause of the remainder is unknown. Clone size and V and J calls were adopted from that table, with D and trimming inferred from the DNA. The sample table lists about 150,000 clones, around a tenth of them with a count of one. The top ten hold around 0.7% of the sample.

Each donor gave one peripheral blood draw, roughly 120 mL on average, collected into heparinised tubes. A BD FACSAria II and a panel including CD45RO, CCR7, CD25, CD127, CD95 and CD27 were used to sort naive, central memory, regulatory and stem cell-like memory CD4+ T cells. Every sorted population had a purity above 95%. PBMCs were isolated immediately by Lymphoprep density gradient centrifugation and stained directly without culture. So that batch effects would be minimized, each experiment stained and sorted samples in pairs, pairing one healthy donor with one patient. CDR1 GTSNPN and CDR2 SVGIG are derived from the germline V gene (reference sequence). Cut back by 0 bases and 6 bases, the V and J ends lie 9 bases apart. The CDR3 starts with the cysteine, ends with the phenylalanine, and has 13 residues. Only the CDR3 portion is preserved as DNA: 39 bases, with reading frame beginning at the first base.

The sample comes from a study of beta chain features in type 1 diabetes (dated by TCRdb to 2016 to 2019). Context from the whole study: Patients and healthy donors did not differ in mean age, gender distribution, total cell number or subset yield. A total of 107,917,701 sorted cells were examined across all samples, and a strong correlation was observed between cell number per subset and RNA yield. Naive and central memory subsets were obtained from all 30 or so donors, but regulatory and stem cell-like memory subsets were isolated from only 8 patients and 8 healthy donors. The study compared the TCRB repertoires of sorted circulating CD4+ T cell subsets in recently diagnosed type 1 diabetes patients with those in matched healthy donors. The paper's findings and limits, for the study overall: PCR may preferentially amplify shorter templates, but because patient and control samples were amplified and corrected together, any resulting skew would affect both groups equally. Only small numbers of individuals were included in the HLA sub-analyses, which left unresolved whether HLA type had any influence on TCRB rearrangement. Fewer insertions and more nucleotide deletions at VDJ recombination sites were observed in patients with type 1 diabetes, implying thymic rearrangement abnormalities. In all four CD4+ subsets, TCRB CDR3 length was moderately but significantly shorter in type 1 diabetes patients. Because cDNA was sequenced instead of genomic DNA, highly expressing activated cells could be over-represented, though the groups showed no difference in activation or CD3 levels. Naive, central memory and regulatory TCRB repertoires appeared more similar among patients than among healthy donors.

The V and J genes are TRBV30 and TRBJ1-5; no confident D gene assignment can be made. The TCR sequence derives from a man younger than 35 in good health. Specimen: central memory CD4+ T cells from blood. The base sequence is TGTGCCTGGAGTGTATCCCGGGTTCAGCCCCAGCATTTT. It specifies CAWSVSRVQPQHF. Outside the CDR3, residues come from the reference TRBV30 and TRBJ1-5 proteins, so the full variable domain is: SQTIHQWPATLVQPVGSPLSLECTVEGTSNPNLYWYRQAAGRGLQLLFYSVGIGQISSEVPQNLSASRPQDRQFILSSKKLLLSDSGFYLCAWSVSRVQPQHFGDGTRLSIL.